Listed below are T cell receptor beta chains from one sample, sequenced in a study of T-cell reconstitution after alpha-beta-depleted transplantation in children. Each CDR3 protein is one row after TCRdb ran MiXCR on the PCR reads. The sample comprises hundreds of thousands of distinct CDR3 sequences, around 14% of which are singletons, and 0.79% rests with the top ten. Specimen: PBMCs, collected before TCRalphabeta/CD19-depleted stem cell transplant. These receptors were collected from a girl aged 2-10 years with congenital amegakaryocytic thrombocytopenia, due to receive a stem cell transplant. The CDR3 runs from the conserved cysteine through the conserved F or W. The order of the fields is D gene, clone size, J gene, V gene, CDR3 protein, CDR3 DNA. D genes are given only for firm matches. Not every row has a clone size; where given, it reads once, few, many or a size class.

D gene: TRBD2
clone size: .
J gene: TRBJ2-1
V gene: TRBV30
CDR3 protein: CAWRDIAGDVDEQFF
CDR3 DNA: TGTGCCTGGAGGGATATAGCGGGAGACGTAGACGAGCAGTTCTTC

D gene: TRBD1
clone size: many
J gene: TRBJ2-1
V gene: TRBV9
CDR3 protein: CASSVSGTGNEQFF
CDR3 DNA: TGTGCCAGCAGCGTTTCCGGGACAGGGAATGAGCAGTTCTTC

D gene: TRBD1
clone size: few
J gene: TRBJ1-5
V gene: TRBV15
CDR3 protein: CATSRDKGASQPQHF
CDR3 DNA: TGTGCCACCAGCAGAGATAAGGGGGCAAGTCAGCCCCAGCATTTT

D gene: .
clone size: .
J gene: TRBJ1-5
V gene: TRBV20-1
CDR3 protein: CSASRGAGQPQHF
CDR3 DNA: TGCAGTGCTAGTAGGGGGGCTGGGCAGCCCCAGCATTTT

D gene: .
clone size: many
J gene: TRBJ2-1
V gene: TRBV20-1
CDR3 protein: CSARVPSYNEQFF
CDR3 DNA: TGCAGTGCTCGGGTCCCCTCCTACAATGAGCAGTTCTTC

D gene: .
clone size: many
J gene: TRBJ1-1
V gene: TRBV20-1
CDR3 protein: CSARDQWGAFF
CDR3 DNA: TGCAGTGCTAGAGATCAGTGGGGGGCTTTCTTT

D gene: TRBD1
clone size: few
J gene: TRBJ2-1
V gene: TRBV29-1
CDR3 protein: CSVEPRTGTQVIEQFF
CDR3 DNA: TGCAGCGTTGAGCCAAGGACAGGGACCCAAGTGATTGAGCAGTTCTTC

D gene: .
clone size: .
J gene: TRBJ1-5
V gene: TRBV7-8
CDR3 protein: CASSFKEGRQPQHF
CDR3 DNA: TGTGCCAGCAGCTTTAAGGAGGGGCGGCAGCCCCAGCATTTT

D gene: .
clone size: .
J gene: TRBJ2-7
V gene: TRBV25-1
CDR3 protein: CASSEYGKSMQYF
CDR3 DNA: TGTGCCAGCAGTGAATACGGAAAGTCCATGCAGTACTTC

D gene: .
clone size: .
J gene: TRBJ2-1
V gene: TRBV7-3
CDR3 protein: CASSLNGPNEQFF
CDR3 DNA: TGTGCCAGCAGCTTAAACGGTCCTAATGAGCAGTTCTTC

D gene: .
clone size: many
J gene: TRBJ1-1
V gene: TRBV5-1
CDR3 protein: CASSQIGGLNTEAFF
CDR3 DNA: TGCGCCAGCAGCCAGATTGGAGGGCTGAACACTGAAGCTTTCTTT

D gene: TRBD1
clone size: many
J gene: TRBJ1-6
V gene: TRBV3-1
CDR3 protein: CASSQLRTGPSPLHF
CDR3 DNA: TGTGCCAGCAGCCAACTCAGGACAGGACCATCACCCCTCCACTTT

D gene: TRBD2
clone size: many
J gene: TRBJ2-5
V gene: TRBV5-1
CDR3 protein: CASSLRLAEKETQYF
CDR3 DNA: TGCGCCAGCAGCTTGCGGCTAGCGGAAAAAGAGACCCAGTACTTC

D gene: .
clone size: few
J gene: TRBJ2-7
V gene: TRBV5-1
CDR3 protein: CASSLVLGNEQYF
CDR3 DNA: TGCGCCAGCAGCTTGGTTCTAGGGAACGAGCAGTACTTC